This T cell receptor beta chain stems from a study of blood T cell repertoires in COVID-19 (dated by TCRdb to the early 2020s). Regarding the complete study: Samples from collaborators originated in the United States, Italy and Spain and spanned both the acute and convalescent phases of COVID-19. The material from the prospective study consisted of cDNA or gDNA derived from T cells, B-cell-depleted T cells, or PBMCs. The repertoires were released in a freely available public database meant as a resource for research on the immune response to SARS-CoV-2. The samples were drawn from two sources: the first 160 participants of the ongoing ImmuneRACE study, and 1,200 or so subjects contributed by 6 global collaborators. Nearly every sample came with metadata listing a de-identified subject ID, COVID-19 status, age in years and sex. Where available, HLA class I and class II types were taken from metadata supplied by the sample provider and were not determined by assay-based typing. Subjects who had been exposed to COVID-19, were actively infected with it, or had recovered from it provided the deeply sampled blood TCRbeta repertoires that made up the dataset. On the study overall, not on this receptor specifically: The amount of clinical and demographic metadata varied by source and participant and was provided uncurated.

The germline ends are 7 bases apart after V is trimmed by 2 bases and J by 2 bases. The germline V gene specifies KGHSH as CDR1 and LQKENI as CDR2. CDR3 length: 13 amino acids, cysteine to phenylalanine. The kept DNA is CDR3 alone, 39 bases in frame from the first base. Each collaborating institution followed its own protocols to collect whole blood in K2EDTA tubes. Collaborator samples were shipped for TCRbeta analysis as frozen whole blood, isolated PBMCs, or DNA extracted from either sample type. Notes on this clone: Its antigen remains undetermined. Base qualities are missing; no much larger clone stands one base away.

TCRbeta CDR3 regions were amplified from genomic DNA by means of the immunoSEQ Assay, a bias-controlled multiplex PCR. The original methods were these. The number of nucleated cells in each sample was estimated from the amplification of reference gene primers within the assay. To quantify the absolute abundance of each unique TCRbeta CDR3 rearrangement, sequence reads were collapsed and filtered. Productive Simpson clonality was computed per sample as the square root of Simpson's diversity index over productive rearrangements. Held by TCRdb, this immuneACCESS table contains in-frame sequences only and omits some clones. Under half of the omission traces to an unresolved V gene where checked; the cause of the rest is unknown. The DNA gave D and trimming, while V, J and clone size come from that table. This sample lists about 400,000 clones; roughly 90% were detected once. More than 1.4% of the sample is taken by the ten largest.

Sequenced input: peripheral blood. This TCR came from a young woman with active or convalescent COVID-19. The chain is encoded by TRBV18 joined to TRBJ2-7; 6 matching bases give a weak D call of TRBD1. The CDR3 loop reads CASSPGTTYEQYF. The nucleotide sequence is TGTGCCAGCTCACCAGGGACAACCTACGAGCAGTACTTC.